The rows below give T cell receptor beta chains drawn from one sample of a study of beta chain features in type 1 diabetes. Clones were read by immunoSEQ multiplex PCR, and TCRdb kept only the in-frame ones, dropping some. Of about 450,000 clones listed, roughly 11% were seen once; the top ten hold 0.045% to 0.05%. The sequenced sample consisted of naive CD4+ T cells from blood. The receptors come from a woman under 30 in good health. Each CDR3 is given with its conserved first and last residue. A D gene is named only where the DNA matches it firmly. Not all rows give a size; the values are once, few, many and, for expanded clones, a class.

V,size,J,D,CDR3,DNA
TRBV7-2,.,TRBJ2-3,.,CASSLWGGGTDTQYF,TGTGCCAGCAGCTTATGGGGCGGTGGCACAGATACGCAGTATTTT
TRBV5-4,.,TRBJ2-5,.,CASSYRQIQETQYF,TGTGCCAGCAGCTATAGACAGATCCAAGAGACCCAGTACTTC
TRBV7-2,few,TRBJ2-1,TRBD1,CASTTGGLYNEQFF,TGTGCCAGCACGACAGGGGGATTATACAATGAGCAGTTCTTC
TRBV7-3,.,TRBJ2-5,.,CASSLQGGDETQYF,TGTGCCAGCAGCTTGCAGGGGGGAGACGAGACCCAGTACTTC
TRBV28,.,TRBJ2-5,.,CASSLGGQETQYF,TGTGCCAGCAGTTTGGGCGGGCAAGAGACCCAGTACTTC
TRBV9,few,TRBJ2-1,.,CASSPSTGYNEQFF,TGTGCCAGCAGCCCCTCAACCGGGTACAATGAGCAGTTCTTC
TRBV13,.,TRBJ2-7,.,CASSGALPYEQYF,TGTGCCAGCAGCGGGGCGCTTCCCTACGAGCAGTACTTC
TRBV2,.,TRBJ1-5,.,CASSPGQPQHF,TGTGCCAGCAGTCCCGGCCAGCCCCAGCATTTT
TRBV30,few,TRBJ2-7,TRBD2,CAWMVASGDYEQYF,TGTGCCTGGATGGTCGCTAGCGGAGACTACGAGCAGTACTTC
TRBV9,.,TRBJ1-5,TRBD1,CASSVAGTANQPQHF,TGTGCCAGCAGCGTAGCGGGGACAGCTAATCAGCCCCAGCATTTT
TRBV20-1,.,TRBJ1-2,.,CSAISRGYTF,TGCAGTGCTATCAGCCGCGGCTACACCTTC
TRBV18,few,TRBJ2-7,TRBD2,CASSPGAGGPYEQYF,TGTGCCAGCTCACCCGGAGCGGGAGGGCCCTACGAGCAGTACTTC
TRBV4-1,.,TRBJ2-6,TRBD1,CASRPGQGYSGANVLTF,TGCGCCAGCAGACCGGGACAGGGATACTCTGGGGCCAACGTCCTGACTTTC
TRBV18,.,TRBJ2-1,.,CASSPQGGIYNEQFF,TGTGCCAGCTCACCACAGGGGGGAATCTACAATGAGCAGTTCTTC
TRBV28,.,TRBJ2-1,TRBD2,CASSLLAEYNEQFF,TGTGCCAGCAGTTTACTAGCGGAGTACAATGAGCAGTTCTTC
TRBV11-2,few,TRBJ2-5,.,CASSAPRGLVTQYF,TGTGCCAGCAGCGCCCCTCGGGGGCTAGTGACCCAGTACTTC